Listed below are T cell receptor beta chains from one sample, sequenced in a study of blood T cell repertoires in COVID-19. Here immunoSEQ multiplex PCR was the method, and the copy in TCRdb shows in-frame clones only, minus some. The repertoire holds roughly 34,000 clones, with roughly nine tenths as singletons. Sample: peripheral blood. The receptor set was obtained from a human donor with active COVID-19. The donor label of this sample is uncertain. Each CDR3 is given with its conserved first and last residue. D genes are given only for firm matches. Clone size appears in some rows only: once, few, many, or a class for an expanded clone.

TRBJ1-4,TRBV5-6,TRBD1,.,CASSPLGQAGEKLFF,TGTGCCAGCAGCCCCCTAGGACAGGCTGGTGAAAAACTGTTTTTT
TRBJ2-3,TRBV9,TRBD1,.,CASSVSRQGDPDTQYF,TGTGCCAGCAGCGTATCCCGACAGGGTGACCCAGATACGCAGTATTTT
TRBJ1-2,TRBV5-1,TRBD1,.,CASSRGQDRYGYTF,TGCGCCAGCAGCAGAGGACAGGACCGCTATGGCTACACCTTC
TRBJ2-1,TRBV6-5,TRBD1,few,CASSSGQGNEQFF,TGTGCCAGCAGTTCGGGACAGGGCAATGAGCAGTTCTTC
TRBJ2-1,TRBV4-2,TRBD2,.,CASSQGLAGVNEQFF,TGTGCCAGCAGCCAAGGACTAGCGGGGGTCAATGAGCAGTTCTTC
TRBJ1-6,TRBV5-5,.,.,CASSLINYNSPLHF,TGTGCCAGCAGCTTGATCAACTATAATTCACCCCTCCACTTT
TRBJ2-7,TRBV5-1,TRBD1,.,CASSPGTAYEQYF,TGCGCCAGCAGCCCCGGGACAGCCTACGAGCAGTACTTC
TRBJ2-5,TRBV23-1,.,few,CASSQSKGQGETQYF,TGCGCCAGCAGTCAATCCAAAGGGCAGGGAGAGACCCAGTACTTC
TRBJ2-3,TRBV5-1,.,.,CASSPGITDTQYF,TGCGCCAGCAGCCCAGGGATCACAGATACGCAGTATTTT
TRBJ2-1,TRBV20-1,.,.,CSASKIGLNEQFF,TGCAGTGCTAGTAAAATAGGACTGAATGAGCAGTTCTTC
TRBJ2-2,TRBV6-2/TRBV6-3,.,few,CASSTIGQPTNTGELFF,TGTGCCAGCAGCACTATAGGACAGCCTACGAACACCGGGGAGCTGTTTTTT
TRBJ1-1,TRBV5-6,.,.,CASSLVGQGSPEAFF,TGTGCCAGCAGCTTGGTTGGGCAGGGGAGCCCTGAAGCTTTCTTT
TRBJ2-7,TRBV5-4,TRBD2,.,CASSLTSGRGAYEQYF,TGTGCCAGCAGCTTAACTAGCGGGAGGGGAGCCTACGAGCAGTACTTC
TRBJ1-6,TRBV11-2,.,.,CASSFSGGGSKYNSPLHF,TGTGCCAGCAGCTTCTCCGGGGGGGGCAGCAAATATAATTCACCCCTCCACTTT
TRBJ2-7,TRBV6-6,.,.,CASSSRGRYEQYF,TGTGCCAGCAGTTCCAGGGGACGCTACGAGCAGTACTTC